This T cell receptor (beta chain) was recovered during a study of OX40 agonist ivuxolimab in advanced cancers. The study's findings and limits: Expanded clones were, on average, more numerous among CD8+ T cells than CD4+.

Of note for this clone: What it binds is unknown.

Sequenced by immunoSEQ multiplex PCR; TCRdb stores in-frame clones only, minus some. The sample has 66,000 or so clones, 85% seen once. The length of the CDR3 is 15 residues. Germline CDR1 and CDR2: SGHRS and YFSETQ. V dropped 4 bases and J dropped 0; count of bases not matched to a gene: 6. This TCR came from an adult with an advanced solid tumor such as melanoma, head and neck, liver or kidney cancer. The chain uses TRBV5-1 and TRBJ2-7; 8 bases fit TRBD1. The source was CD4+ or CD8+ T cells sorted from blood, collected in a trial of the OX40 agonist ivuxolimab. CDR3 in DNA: TGCGCCAGCAGCAGTGGACAGGGATACTCCTACGAGCAGTACTTC. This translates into CASSSGQGYSYEQYF.